The clone carrying this T cell receptor (beta chain) has ten or more counts. Individual cDNA molecules were tagged with unique molecular identifiers. TCRdb processed the 5' RACE reads anew with MiXCR; each CDR3 protein has one entry. The sample includes fewer than 55,000 distinct CDR3 sequences, less than 8.5% seen only once; the top ten take approximately 8%. The ends were cut back, 7 bases at V and 5 bases at J, with 10 bases in the middle. The CDR3 runs to 12 residues. The data derive from a study of early T cells in non-severe SARS-CoV-2 infection. Specimen: whole blood. This clonotype was obtained from an adult who was a healthcare worker with PCR-confirmed SARS-CoV-2 infection or an uninfected control (not recorded which). This chain links TRBV12-3 or TRBV12-4 with TRBJ2-3; D is unclear. The CDR3 reads CASTPLRDTQYF. CDR3 DNA sequence: TGTGCCAGCACTCCCTTACGAGATACGCAGTATTTT.